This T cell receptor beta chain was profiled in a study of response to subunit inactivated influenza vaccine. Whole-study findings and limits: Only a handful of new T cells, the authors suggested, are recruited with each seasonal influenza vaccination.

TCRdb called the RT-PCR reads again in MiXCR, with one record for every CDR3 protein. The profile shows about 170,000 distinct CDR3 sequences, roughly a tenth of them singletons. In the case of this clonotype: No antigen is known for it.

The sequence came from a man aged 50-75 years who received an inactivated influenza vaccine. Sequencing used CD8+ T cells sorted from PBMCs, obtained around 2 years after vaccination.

The CDR3: CATRRTGTGGNTQYF. CDR3 bases: TGTGCCACCAGACGAACCGGGACAGGGGGAAATACGCAGTATTTT. The chain employs TRBV15 and TRBJ2-3; 11 nucleotides line up with TRBD1. Germline V gives CDR1 LNHNV, CDR2 YYDKDF (reference sequence). The CDR3 runs to 15 residues. J was trimmed by 7 bases and V by 6 bases; bases with no gene match: 9. The complete variable domain, with remaining parts taken from reference TRBV15 and TRBJ2-3, reads DAMVIQNPRYQVTQFGKPVTLSCSQTLNHNVMYWYQQKSSQAPKLLFHYYDKDFNNEADTPDNFQSRRPNTSFCFLDIRSPGLGDTAMYLCATRRTGTGGNTQYFGPGTRLTVL.